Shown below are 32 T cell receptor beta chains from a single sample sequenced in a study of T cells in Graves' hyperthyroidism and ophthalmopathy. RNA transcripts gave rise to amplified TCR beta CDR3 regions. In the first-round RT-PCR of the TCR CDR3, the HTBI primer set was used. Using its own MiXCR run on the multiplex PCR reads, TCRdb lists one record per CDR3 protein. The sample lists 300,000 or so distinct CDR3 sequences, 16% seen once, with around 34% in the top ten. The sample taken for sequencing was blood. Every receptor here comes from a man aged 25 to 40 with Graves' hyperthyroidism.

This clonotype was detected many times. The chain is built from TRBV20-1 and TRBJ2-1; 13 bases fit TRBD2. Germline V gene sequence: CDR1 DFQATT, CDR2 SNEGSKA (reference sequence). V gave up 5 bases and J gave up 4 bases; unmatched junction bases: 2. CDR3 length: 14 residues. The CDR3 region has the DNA TGCAGTGCTGGGACTAGCGGGACTTACAATGAGCAGTTCTTC. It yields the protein CSAGTSGTYNEQFF.

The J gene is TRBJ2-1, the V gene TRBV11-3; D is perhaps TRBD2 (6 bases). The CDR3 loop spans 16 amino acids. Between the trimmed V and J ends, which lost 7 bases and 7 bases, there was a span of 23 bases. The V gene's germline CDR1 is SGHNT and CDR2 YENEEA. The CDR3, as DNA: TGTGCCAGCATAACGGGGCTAACGGGAGTTTCGAATGAGCAGTTCTTC. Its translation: CASITGLTGVSNEQFF.

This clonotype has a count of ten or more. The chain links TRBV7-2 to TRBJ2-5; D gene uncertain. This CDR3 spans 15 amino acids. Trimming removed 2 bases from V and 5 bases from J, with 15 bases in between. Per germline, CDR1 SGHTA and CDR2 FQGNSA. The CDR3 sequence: CASSLMGYARETQYF. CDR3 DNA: TGTGCCAGCAGCTTAATGGGCTACGCTCGGGAGACCCAGTACTTC. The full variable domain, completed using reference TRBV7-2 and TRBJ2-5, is GAGVSQSPSNKVTEKGKDVELRCDPISGHTALYWYRQSLGQGLEFLIYFQGNSAPDKSGLPSDRFSAERTGGSVSTLTIQRTQQEDSAVYLCASSLMGYARETQYFGPGTRLLVL.

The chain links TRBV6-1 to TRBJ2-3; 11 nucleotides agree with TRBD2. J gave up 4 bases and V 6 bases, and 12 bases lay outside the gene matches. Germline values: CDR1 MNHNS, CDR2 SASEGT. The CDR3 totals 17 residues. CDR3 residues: CASSAGTSGLGADTQYF. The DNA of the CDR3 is TGTGCCAGCAGCGCCGGGACTAGCGGTTTGGGGGCAGATACGCAGTATTTT.

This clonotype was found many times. Written as DNA, the CDR3 is TGTGCCAGCTCACCGTCGCGTGCAGAATTACAGTATTTT. It is translated as CASSPSRAELQYF. The chain uses TRBV18 and TRBJ2-3; no clear D. Trimming left V 3 bases short and J 12 bases short, with 16 bases between. The germline CDR1 and CDR2 sequences are KGHSH and LQKENI. The CDR3 is made up of 13 amino acids.

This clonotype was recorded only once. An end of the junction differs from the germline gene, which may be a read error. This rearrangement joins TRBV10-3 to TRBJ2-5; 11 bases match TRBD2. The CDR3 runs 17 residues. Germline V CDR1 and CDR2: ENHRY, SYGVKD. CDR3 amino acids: CDISGSGRAVGQETQYF. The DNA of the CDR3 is TGTGACATCAGCGGTAGCGGGAGGGCCGTGGGACAAGAGACCCAGTACTTC.

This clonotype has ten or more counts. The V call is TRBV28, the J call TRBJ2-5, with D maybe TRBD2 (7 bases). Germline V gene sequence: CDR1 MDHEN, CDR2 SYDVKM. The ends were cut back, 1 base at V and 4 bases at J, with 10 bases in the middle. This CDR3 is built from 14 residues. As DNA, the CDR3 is TGTGCCAGCAGTTTATTTAGGGGGGGAGAGACCCAGTACTTC. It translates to CASSLFRGGETQYF.

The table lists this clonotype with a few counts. In DNA form, the CDR3 reads TGTGCCAGCATCGGGTTGACGGGAGCTAACTATGGCTACACCTTC. It specifies CASIGLTGANYGYTF. The chain couples TRBV2 to TRBJ1-2; D not certain. The CDR3 covers 15 residues. Germline CDR1 and CDR2: SNHLY and FYNNEI. The ends were cut back, 7 bases at V and 0 bases at J, with 15 bases in the middle.

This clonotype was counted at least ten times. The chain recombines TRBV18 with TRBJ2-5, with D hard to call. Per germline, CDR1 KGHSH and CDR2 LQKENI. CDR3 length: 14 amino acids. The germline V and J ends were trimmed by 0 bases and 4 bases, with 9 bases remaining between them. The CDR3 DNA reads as TGTGCCAGCTCACCACCAAGCTCGGCAGAGACCCAGTACTTC. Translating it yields CASSPPSSAETQYF.

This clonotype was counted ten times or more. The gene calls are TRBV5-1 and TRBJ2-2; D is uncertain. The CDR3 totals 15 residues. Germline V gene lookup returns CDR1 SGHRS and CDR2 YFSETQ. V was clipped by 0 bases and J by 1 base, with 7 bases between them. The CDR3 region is CASSLDKLNTGELFF. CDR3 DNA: TGCGCCAGCAGCTTGGATAAGCTGAACACCGGGGAGCTGTTTTTT.

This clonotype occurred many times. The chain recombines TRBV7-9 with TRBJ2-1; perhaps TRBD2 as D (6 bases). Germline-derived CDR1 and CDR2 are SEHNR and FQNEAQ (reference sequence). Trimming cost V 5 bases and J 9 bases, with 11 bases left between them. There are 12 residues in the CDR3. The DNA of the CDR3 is TGTGCCAGCAGCCGGCCCGGGGGTGAGCAGTTCTTC. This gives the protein CASSRPGGEQFF.

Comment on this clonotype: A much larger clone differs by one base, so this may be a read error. The CDR3 DNA reads TGTGCCAGCAGTTTAAGCCGGAGTCTTGTGGAGCTGTTTTTT. Translated, it gives CASSLSRSLVELFF. The V and J genes are TRBV28 and TRBJ2-2; D remains ambiguous. This CDR3 contains 14 residues. Trimming left V 2 bases short and J 10 bases short, with 14 bases between. In germline, CDR1 is MDHEN, CDR2 SYDVKM.

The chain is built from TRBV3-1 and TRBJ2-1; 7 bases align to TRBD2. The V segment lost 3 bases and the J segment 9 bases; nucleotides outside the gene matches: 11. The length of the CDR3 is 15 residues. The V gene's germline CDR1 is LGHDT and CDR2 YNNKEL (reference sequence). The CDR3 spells CASSHNTLAPIEQFF. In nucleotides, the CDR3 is TGTGCCAGCAGCCACAATACACTAGCGCCAATTGAGCAGTTCTTC.

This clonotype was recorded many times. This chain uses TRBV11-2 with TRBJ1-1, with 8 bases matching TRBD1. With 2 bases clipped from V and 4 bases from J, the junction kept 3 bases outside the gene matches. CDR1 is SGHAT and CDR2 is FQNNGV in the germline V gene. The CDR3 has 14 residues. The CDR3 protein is CASSLLTGGTEAFF. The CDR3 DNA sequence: TGTGCCAGCAGCTTACTCACAGGGGGCACTGAAGCTTTCTTT.

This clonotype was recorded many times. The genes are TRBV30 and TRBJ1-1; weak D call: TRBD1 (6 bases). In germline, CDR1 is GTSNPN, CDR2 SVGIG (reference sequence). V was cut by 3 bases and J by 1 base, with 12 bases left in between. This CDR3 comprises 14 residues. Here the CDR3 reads CAWRAGTTNTEAFF. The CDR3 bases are TGTGCCTGGAGAGCCGGGACAACGAACACTGAAGCTTTCTTT.

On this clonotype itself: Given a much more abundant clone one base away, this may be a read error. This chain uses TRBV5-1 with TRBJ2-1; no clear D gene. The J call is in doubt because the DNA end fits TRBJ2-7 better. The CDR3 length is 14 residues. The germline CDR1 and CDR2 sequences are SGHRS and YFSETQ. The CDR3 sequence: CASMADLRSNEQYF. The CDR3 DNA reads TGCGCCAGCATGGCGGACCTAAGGTCCAATGAGCAGTACTTC.

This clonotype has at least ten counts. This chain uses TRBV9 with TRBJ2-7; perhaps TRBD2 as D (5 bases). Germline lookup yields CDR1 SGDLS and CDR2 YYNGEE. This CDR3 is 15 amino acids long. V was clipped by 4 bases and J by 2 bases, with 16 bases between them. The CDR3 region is CASSPGRSAAYEQYF. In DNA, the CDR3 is TGTGCCAGCAGCCCCGGCCGTAGCGCTGCCTACGAGCAGTACTTC.

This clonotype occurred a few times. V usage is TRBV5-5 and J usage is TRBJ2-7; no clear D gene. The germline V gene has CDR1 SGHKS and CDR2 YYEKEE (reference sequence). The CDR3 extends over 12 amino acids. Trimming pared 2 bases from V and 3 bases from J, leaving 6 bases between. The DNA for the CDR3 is TGTGCCAGCAGCTTCGTAGTCTACGAGCAGTACTTC. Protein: CASSFVVYEQYF.

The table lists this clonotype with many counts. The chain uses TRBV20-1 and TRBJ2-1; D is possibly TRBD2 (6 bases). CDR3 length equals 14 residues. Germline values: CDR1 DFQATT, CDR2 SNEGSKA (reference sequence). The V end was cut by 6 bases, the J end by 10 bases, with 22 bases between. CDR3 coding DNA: TGCAGTGCCAGGCCATCTAGCGAGGGAGTCGAGCAGTTCTTC. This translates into CSARPSSEGVEQFF.

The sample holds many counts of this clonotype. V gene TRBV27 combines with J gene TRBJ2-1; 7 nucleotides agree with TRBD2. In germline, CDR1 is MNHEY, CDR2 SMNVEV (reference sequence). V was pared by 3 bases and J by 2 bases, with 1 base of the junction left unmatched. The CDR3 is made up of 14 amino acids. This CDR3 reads CASSFLAAYNEQFF. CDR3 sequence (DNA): TGTGCCAGCAGTTTTCTAGCGGCCTACAATGAGCAGTTCTTC.

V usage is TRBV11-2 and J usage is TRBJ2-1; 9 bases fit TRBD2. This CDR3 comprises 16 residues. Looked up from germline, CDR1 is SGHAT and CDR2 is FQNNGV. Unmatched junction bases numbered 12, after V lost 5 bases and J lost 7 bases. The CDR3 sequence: CASSPWGSGSLNEQFF. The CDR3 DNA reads TGTGCCAGCAGCCCCTGGGGTAGCGGGAGTTTGAATGAGCAGTTCTTC.

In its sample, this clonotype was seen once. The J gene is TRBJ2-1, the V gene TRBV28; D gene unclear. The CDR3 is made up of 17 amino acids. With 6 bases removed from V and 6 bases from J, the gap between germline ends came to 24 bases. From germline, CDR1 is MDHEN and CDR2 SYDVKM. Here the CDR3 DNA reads TGTGCCAGCAGCATCCTCGGCCTCGGACGAACAACCAATGAGCAGTTCTTC. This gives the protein CASSILGLGRTTNEQFF. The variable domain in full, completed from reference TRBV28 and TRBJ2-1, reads DVKVTQSSRYLVKRTGEKVFLECVQDMDHENMFWYRQDPGLGLRLIYFSYDVKMKEKGDIPEGYSVSREKKERFSLILESASTNQTSMYLCASSILGLGRTTNEQFFGPGTRLTVL.

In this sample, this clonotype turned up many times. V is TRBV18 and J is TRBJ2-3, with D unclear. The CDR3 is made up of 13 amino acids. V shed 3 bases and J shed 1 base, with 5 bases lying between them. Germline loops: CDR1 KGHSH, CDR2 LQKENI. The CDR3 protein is CASSPFRTDTQYF. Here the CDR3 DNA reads TGTGCCAGCTCACCTTTCCGCACAGATACGCAGTATTTT. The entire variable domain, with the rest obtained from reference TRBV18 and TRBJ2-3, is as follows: NAGVMQNPRHLVRRRGQEARLRCSPMKGHSHVYWYRQLPEEGLKFMVYLQKENIIDESGMPKERFSAEFPKEGPSILRIQQVVRGDSAAYFCASSPFRTDTQYFGPGTRLTVL.

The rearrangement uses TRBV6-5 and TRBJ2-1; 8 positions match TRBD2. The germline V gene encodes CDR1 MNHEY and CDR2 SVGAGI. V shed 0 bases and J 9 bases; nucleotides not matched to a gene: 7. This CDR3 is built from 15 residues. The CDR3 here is CASSYSQDAGGEQFF. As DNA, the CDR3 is TGTGCCAGCAGTTACTCGCAGGATGCGGGAGGTGAGCAGTTCTTC.

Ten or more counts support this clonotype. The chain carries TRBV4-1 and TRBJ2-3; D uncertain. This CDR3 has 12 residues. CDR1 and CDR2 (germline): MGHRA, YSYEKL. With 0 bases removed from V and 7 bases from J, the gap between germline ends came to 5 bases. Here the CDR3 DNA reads TGCGCCAGCAGCCAAGATGCCAATACGCAGTATTTT. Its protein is CASSQDANTQYF.

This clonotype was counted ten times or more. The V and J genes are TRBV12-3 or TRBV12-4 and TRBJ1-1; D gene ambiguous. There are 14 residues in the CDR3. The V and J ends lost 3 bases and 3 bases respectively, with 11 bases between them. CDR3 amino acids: CASSLERPDTEAFF. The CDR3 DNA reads TGTGCCAGCAGTTTGGAGCGCCCGGACACTGAAGCTTTCTTT.

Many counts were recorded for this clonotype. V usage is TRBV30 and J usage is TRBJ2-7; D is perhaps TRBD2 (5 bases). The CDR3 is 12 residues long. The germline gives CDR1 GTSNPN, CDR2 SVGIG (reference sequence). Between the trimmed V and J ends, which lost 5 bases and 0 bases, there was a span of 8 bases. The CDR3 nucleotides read TGTGCCTGGGGGAGAAGCTCCTACGAGCAGTACTTC. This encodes CAWGRSSYEQYF.

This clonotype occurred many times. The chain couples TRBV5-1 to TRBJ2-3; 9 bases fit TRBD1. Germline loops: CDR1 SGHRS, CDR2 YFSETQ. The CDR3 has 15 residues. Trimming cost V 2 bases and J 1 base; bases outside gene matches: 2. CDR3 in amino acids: CASSFTGGGTDTQYF. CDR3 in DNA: TGCGCCAGCAGCTTTACAGGGGGCGGCACAGATACGCAGTATTTT.

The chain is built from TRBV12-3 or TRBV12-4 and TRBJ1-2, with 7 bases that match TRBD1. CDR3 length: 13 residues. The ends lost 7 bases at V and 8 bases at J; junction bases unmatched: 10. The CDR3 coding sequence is TGTGCCAGCACCTCGACAGGGACTTGGGGCTACACCTTC. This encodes CASTSTGTWGYTF.

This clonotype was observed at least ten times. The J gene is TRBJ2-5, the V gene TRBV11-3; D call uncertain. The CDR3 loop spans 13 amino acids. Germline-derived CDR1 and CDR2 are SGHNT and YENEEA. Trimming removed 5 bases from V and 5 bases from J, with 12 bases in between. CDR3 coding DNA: TGTGCCAGCAGCCAATCGACGGAGGAGACCCAGTACTTC. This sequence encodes CASSQSTEETQYF.

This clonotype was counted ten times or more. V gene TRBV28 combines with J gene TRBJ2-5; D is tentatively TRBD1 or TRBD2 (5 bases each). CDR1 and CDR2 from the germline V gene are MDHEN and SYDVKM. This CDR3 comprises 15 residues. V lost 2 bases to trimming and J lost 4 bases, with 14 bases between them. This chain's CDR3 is CASSLGTTLLETQYF. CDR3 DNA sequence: TGTGCCAGCAGTTTAGGGACCACTTTACTAGAGACCCAGTACTTC.

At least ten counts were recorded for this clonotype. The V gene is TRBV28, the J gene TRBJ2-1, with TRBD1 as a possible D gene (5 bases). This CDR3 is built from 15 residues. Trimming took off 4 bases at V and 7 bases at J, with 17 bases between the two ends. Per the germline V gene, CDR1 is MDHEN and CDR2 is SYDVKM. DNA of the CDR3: TGTGCCAGCAGTTCGGACATGGGGTACCTAAATGAGCAGTTCTTC. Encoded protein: CASSSDMGYLNEQFF.